The 18 T cell receptor beta chains below all came from one sample that was sequenced in a study of cytomegalovirus exposure and HLA in healthy donors (dated by TCRdb to 2015 to 2018). Libraries were prepared through the immunoSEQ multiplex PCR assay. For the multiplex PCR, a mixture combining 60 forward primers for TCR Vbeta segments and 13 reverse primers for TCR Jbeta segments was used. Entries here come from immuneACCESS through TCRdb and include only in-frame sequences with V and J called. Some clones fail to appear in such tables; in the studies checked, an unresolved V gene covers under half of the shortfall, and the cause of the remainder is unknown. The sample table holds over 150,000 clones, of which roughly 86% were seen once. The leading ten clones occupy 4.8% of the sample. Specimen: PBMCs. The receptors were gathered from a girl aged 5 to 17 in good health and CMV-seropositive.

A few counts support this clone. The V call is TRBV9, the J call TRBJ1-3; 7 bases are shared with TRBD1. The germline V gene encodes CDR1 SGDLS and CDR2 YYNGEE. The V gene end was trimmed by 4 bases and the J gene end by 4 bases; junction bases not matched to a gene: 8. The CDR3 is 15 amino acids. The CDR3 DNA reads as TGTGCCAGCAGCTTCCTAGGGGACAGCGGAAACACCATATATTTT. It translates to CASSFLGDSGNTIYF.

The V and J genes are TRBV6-5 and TRBJ1-1; 7 nucleotides align to TRBD1. Per germline, CDR1 MNHEY and CDR2 SVGAGI. The J segment lost 3 bases and the V segment lost 5 bases, leaving 3 bases of the junction unmatched. The CDR3 runs to 13 residues. In DNA form, the CDR3 reads TGTGCCAGCAGTGGGACAGACCACACTGAAGCTTTCTTT. Translated: CASSGTDHTEAFF.

The rearrangement links TRBV10-1 to TRBJ1-3, with D tentatively TRBD1 (5 bases). The CDR3 is made up of 16 amino acids. Trimming left V 0 bases short and J 8 bases short, with 17 bases between. Per germline, CDR1 WNHNN and CDR2 SYGVQD (reference sequence). CDR3 in amino acids: CASSESSQGGGDTIYF. CDR3 nucleotides: TGCGCCAGCAGTGAGTCGAGCCAGGGAGGTGGTGACACCATATATTTT.

This clone was picked up a small number of times. This chain joins TRBV13 and TRBJ1-1; tentative D call: TRBD1 (6 bases). This CDR3 has 14 residues. Germline values: CDR1 PRHDT, CDR2 FYEKMQ (reference sequence). Trimming removed 3 bases at V and 1 base at J, with 9 bases between. Here the CDR3 DNA reads TGTGCCAGCAGCTTTAAAGGGGGGAACACTGAAGCTTTCTTT. Its translation is CASSFKGGNTEAFF.

The V gene is TRBV7-9, the J gene TRBJ1-1; TRBD1 might be the D (5 bases). The CDR3 contains 16 residues. Germline V gives CDR1 SEHNR, CDR2 FQNEAQ (reference sequence). V was clipped by 3 bases and J by 1 base, with 15 bases between them. This CDR3 reads CASSLIWGVKNTEAFF. CDR3 bases: TGTGCCAGCAGCTTGATTTGGGGGGTTAAGAACACTGAAGCTTTCTTT.

The chain combines TRBV15 with TRBJ1-5, with 10 bases aligning to TRBD1. The CDR3 has 17 residues. Germline V gene lookup returns CDR1 LNHNV and CDR2 YYDKDF (reference sequence). V shed 3 bases and J 5 bases; nucleotides not matched to a gene: 10. The CDR3 DNA is TGTGCCACCAGCAGCCAACGACAGGGGGCGTCTTATCAGCCCCAGCATTTT. Amino acids: CATSSQRQGASYQPQHF.

V gene TRBV5-4 combines with J gene TRBJ2-7, with TRBD1 matching over 7 bases. In germline, CDR1 is SGHNT, CDR2 YYREEE (reference sequence). CDR3 length: 14 amino acids. Trimming removed 1 base from V and 5 bases from J; junction bases left unmatched: 6. In nucleotides, the CDR3 is TGTGCCAGCAGCTTGAGGACAGGCAGTAACGAGCAGTACTTC. Translated: CASSLRTGSNEQYF.

The chain links TRBV7-9 to TRBJ2-1; 7 bases are shared with TRBD1. J was trimmed by 5 bases and V by 5 bases; bases with no gene match: 12. The germline V gene encodes CDR1 SEHNR and CDR2 FQNEAQ (reference sequence). This CDR3 comprises 16 residues. CDR3 loop: CASSPKLRDSNNEQFF. Written as DNA, the CDR3 is TGTGCCAGCAGCCCAAAACTCCGGGACAGTAACAATGAGCAGTTCTTC. Supplemented by reference TRBV7-9 and TRBJ2-1, the full variable domain reads DTGVSQNPRHKITKRGQNVTFRCDPISEHNRLYWYRQTLGQGPEFLTYFQNEAQLEKSRLLSDRFSAERPKGSFSTLEIQRTEQGDSAMYLCASSPKLRDSNNEQFFGPGTRLTVL.

The chain has TRBV5-8 and TRBJ1-1; D not resolved. The CDR3 is 13 amino acids. V lost 1 base and J 1 base, leaving 5 bases between the germline ends. CDR1 and CDR2 from the germline V gene are SGHTS and YDEGEE. For the CDR3, the DNA is TGTGCCAGCAGCTTGATAGAGAACACTGAAGCTTTCTTT. Translated, it gives CASSLIENTEAFF.

The chain combines TRBV5-4 with TRBJ1-2, with a possible D match to TRBD1 (6 bases). The CDR3 is 15 amino acids. Trimming pared 4 bases from V and 3 bases from J, leaving 16 bases between. Germline V CDR1 and CDR2: SGHNT, YYREEE (reference sequence). This chain's CDR3 is CASSRPMTGDYGYTF. CDR3 nucleotide sequence: TGTGCCAGCAGCCGCCCGATGACAGGTGACTATGGCTACACCTTC.

V gene TRBV5-6 combines with J gene TRBJ1-1; 8 bases line up with TRBD1. This CDR3 region has 15 residues. Losses at the gene ends were 0 bases for V and 1 base for J; bases not matched to a gene: 2. Germline V lookup: CDR1 SGHDT, CDR2 YYEEEE. The DNA of the CDR3 is TGTGCCAGCAGCTTGGAACAGGGGGAGAACACTGAAGCTTTCTTT. It translates to CASSLEQGENTEAFF.

This clone was counted a few times. The genes are TRBV5-4 and TRBJ2-1, with TRBD2 matching over 9 bases. V lost 2 bases and J lost 7; bases outside the gene matches: 7. Germline loops: CDR1 SGHNT, CDR2 YYREEE (reference sequence). This CDR3 contains 15 residues. In DNA form, the CDR3 reads TGTGCCAGCAGCTTCATGCTAGCGGGGAGTAATGAGCAGTTCTTC. Amino acids: CASSFMLAGSNEQFF.

The genes are TRBV19 and TRBJ1-2, with TRBD1 as a possible D gene (6 bases). The ends were cut back, 4 bases at V and 6 bases at J, with 12 bases in the middle. Germline CDR1 reads LNHDA; CDR2 reads SQIVND (reference sequence). CDR3 size: 13 residues. In DNA form, the CDR3 reads TGTGCCAGTAGTACACAGGGTTTAGATGGCTACACCTTC. Its protein is CASSTQGLDGYTF.

The rearrangement joins TRBV28 to TRBJ2-1; 7 nucleotides agree with TRBD2. This CDR3 has 14 amino acids. V gave up 4 bases and J gave up 6 bases; unmatched junction bases: 6. The germline CDR1 and CDR2 sequences are MDHEN and SYDVKM. CDR3 loop: CASSYGGGPNEQFF. The CDR3 nucleotides read TGTGCCAGCAGTTATGGGGGGGGACCCAATGAGCAGTTCTTC.

This chain uses TRBV6-5 with TRBJ2-2; D unresolved. V lost 6 bases and J 5 bases, leaving 10 bases between the germline ends. This CDR3 contains 13 residues. Germline CDR1 and CDR2: MNHEY and SVGAGI. In DNA form, the CDR3 reads TGTGCCAGCAGGTATTACAGTACCGGGGAGCTGTTTTTT. It yields the protein CASRYYSTGELFF.

This clone was detected once. This chain uses TRBV7-9 with TRBJ1-2; no reliable D call. The length of the CDR3 is 15 residues. V was clipped by 0 bases and J by 2 bases, with 10 bases between them. CDR1 SEHNR and CDR2 FQNEAQ come from the germline V gene (reference sequence). The CDR3 nucleotides are TGTGCCAGCAGCTTAGCGTTTGCGGGGAACTATGGCTACACCTTC. As protein: CASSLAFAGNYGYTF.

The rearrangement joins TRBV6-5 to TRBJ1-1; TRBD1 matches 7 bases. CDR1 MNHEY and CDR2 SVGAGI come from the germline V gene. The J segment lost 5 bases and the V segment lost 6 bases, leaving 9 bases of the junction unmatched. The CDR3 spans 14 residues. CDR3 sequence (DNA): TGTGCCAGCAGACCACAGGGGTCGGGGACTGAAGCTTTCTTT. Protein product: CASRPQGSGTEAFF.

The chain has TRBV27 and TRBJ2-2; no firm D call. With 0 bases removed from V and 8 bases from J, the gap between germline ends came to 4 bases. CDR1 and CDR2 (germline): MNHEY, SMNVEV (reference sequence). This CDR3 has 12 residues. The CDR3 here is CASSLSLGELFF. In DNA, the CDR3 is TGTGCCAGCAGTTTATCACTGGGGGAGCTGTTTTTT.